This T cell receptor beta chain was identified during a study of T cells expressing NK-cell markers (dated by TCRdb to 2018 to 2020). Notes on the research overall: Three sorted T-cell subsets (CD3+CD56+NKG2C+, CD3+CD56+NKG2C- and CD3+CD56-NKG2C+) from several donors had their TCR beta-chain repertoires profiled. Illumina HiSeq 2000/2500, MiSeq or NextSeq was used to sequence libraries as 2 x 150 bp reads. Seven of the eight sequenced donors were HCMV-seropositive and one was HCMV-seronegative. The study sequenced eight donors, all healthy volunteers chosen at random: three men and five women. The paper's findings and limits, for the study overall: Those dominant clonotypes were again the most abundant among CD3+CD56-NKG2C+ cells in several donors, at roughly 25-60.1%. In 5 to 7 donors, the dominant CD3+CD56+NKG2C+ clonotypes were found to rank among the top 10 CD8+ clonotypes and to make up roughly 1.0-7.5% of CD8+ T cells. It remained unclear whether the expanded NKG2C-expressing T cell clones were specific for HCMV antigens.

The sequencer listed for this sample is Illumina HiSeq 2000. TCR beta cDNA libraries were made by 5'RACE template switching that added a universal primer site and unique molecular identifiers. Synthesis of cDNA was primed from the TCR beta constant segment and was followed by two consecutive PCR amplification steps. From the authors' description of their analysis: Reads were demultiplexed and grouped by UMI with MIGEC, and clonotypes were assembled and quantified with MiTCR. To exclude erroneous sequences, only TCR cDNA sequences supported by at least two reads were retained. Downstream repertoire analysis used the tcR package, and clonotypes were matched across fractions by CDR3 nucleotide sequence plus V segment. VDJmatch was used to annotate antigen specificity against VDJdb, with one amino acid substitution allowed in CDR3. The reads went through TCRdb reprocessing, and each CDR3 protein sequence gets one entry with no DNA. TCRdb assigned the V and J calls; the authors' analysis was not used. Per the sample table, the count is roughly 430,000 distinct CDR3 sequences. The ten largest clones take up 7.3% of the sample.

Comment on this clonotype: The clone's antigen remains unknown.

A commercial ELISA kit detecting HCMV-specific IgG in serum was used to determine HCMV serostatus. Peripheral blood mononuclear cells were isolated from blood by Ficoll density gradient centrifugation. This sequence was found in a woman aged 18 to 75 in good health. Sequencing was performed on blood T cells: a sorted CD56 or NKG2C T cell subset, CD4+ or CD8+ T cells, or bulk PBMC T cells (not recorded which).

The CDR3 protein is CASSEAPTGRAFF. Recombination connected TRBV2 to TRBJ1-1; TCRdb's D call, TRBD1, is unchecked because there is no DNA. Including cysteine and phenylalanine, the CDR3 has 13 amino acids. The protein alone is recorded here. CDR1 and CDR2 are read off the germline V gene as SNHLY and FYNNEI. Supplemented by the reference TRBV2 and TRBJ1-1 proteins around the CDR3, the complete variable domain is EPEVTQTPSHQVTQMGQEVILRCVPISNHLYFYWYRQILGQKVEFLVSFYNNEISEKSEIFDDQFSVERPDGSNFTLKIRSTKLEDSAMYFCASSEAPTGRAFFGQGTRLTVV.